These 6 T cell receptor beta chains were all obtained from the same sample, sequenced in a study of T-cell memory formation after mild COVID-19. TCRdb called the 5' RACE reads again in MiXCR, with one record for every CDR3 protein. The sample includes approximately 210,000 distinct CDR3 sequences, around 19% of them seen just once. The sequencing sample was made of PBMCs or a T cell subset sorted from them (not recorded which). Receptor source: an adult woman who had mild COVID-19 (a few samples of this study predate the infection). Cell type and time point are not known.

This sequence joins TRBV20-1 and TRBJ2-3; 8 nucleotides match TRBD2. The germline V gene has CDR1 DFQATT and CDR2 SNEGSKA (reference sequence). J lost 3 bases, V lost 3 bases, and 5 bases had no gene match. The CDR3 is 14 residues long. CDR3 loop: CSASLTSGTDTQYF. For the CDR3, the DNA is TGCAGTGCTAGTCTCACTAGCGGTACAGATACGCAGTATTTT.

This clonotype appeared many times. The gene calls are TRBV10-3 and TRBJ2-7, with 7 bases matching TRBD2. CDR1 and CDR2 from the germline V gene are ENHRY and SYGVKD. This CDR3 has 15 amino acids. Germline trimming cut 3 bases from V and 6 bases from J; bases unmatched to any gene: 11. This CDR3 reads CAISEGVRLASEQYF. The CDR3 nucleotides read TGTGCCATCAGTGAAGGAGTGAGACTAGCATCCGAGCAGTACTTC.

Ten or more counts support this clonotype. The V and J genes are TRBV29-1 and TRBJ2-1, with D possibly matching TRBD1 (7 bases). Germline V gene data show CDR1 as SQVTM and CDR2 as ANQGSEA. Trimming took 8 bases from V and 5 from J, leaving 19 bases between them. The CDR3 covers 14 residues. The CDR3 DNA follows: TGCAGCTCCCGCCAGGGGGGCCGGAACAATGAGCAGTTCTTC. As protein: CSSRQGGRNNEQFF.

This clonotype has a handful of counts. The chain has TRBV27 and TRBJ1-4; 10 positions agree with TRBD1. In germline, CDR1 is MNHEY, CDR2 SMNVEV (reference sequence). V lost 6 bases, J lost 13 bases, and 8 bases stayed unmatched. This CDR3 comprises 13 residues. CDR3 nucleotides: TGTGCCAGCAGGTCGGGACAGGGGACAGGACTGTTTTTT. Residues: CASRSGQGTGLFF.

V and J are TRBV10-3 and TRBJ1-2; D perhaps matches TRBD1 (5 bases). The CDR3 has 13 residues. Trimming removed 0 bases from V and 8 bases from J, with 10 bases in between. CDR1 and CDR2 (germline): ENHRY, SYGVKD. The CDR3 sequence is CAISESGAGGYTF. Written as DNA, the CDR3 is TGTGCCATCAGTGAGTCTGGGGCCGGCGGCTACACCTTC.

CDR3 residues: CASSYSSGTSGLSEQYF. As DNA, the CDR3 is TGTGCCAGCAGTTACTCGAGTGGGACTAGCGGGCTCAGCGAGCAGTACTTC. The genes are TRBV6-5 and TRBJ2-7, with 12 bases aligning to TRBD2. Germline values: CDR1 MNHEY, CDR2 SVGAGI. Germline trimming cut 0 bases from V and 6 bases from J; bases unmatched to any gene: 9. CDR3 size: 17 residues.